This TCR beta chain is drawn from a study of T cell repertoires in cytomegalovirus infection. The CDR3 spans 15 residues. TCRdb re-called the reads with MiXCR, one entry per CDR3 protein. The sample holds approximately 700,000 distinct CDR3 sequences, 35% to 45% seen once. As regards this clonotype: At one end, the junction sequence differs from germline, possibly due to a read error.

V usage is TRBV12-3 or TRBV12-4 and J usage is TRBJ1-6; D is unresolved. The clonotype comes from a human donor in good health (CMV status not recorded). Some clones in this sample may be carry-over from other donors' samples. Material for sequencing was PBMCs. The chain's CDR3 is CASSAGPNTRSPLPF. CDR3 DNA sequence: TGTGCCAGCAGCGCTGGACCAAACACCCGATCACCCCTCCCCTTT.